This is a list of T cell receptor beta chains from one sample in a study of shared clonotypes between healthy human individuals. Assay used: immunoSEQ multiplex PCR; TCRdb lists only in-frame clones, some missing. The sample yields about 2.5 million clones, 80% to 95% seen once. What was sequenced was naive CD4+ T cells from PBMCs. The receptor source for this set is a man younger than 35 in good health. Some clones in this sample may be carry-over from other donors' samples. Both conserved end residues are part of each CDR3. A D gene is named only where the DNA matches it firmly. Only part of the rows carry a size: once, few, many, or a class if the clone is expanded.

clone size: .; J gene: TRBJ1-2; D gene: .; V gene: TRBV4-1; CDR3 DNA: TGCGCCAGCAGCCCACAGGGTTCTAACTATGGCTACACCTTC; CDR3 protein: CASSPQGSNYGYTF
clone size: .; J gene: TRBJ2-3; D gene: .; V gene: TRBV4-1; CDR3 DNA: TGCGCCAGCAGCCAAGATTCGGGGAATCAGGGATTCACAGATACGCAGTATTTT; CDR3 protein: CASSQDSGNQGFTDTQYF
clone size: once; J gene: TRBJ1-2; D gene: TRBD1; V gene: TRBV6-5; CDR3 DNA: TGTGCCAGCAGTTCCGTCGGGACAGGGGACTATGGCTACACCTTC; CDR3 protein: CASSSVGTGDYGYTF
clone size: .; J gene: TRBJ1-5; D gene: TRBD1; V gene: TRBV6-6; CDR3 DNA: TGTGCCAGCAGCCGCGAAGGACAGGGGGTTCAGCCCCAGCATTTT; CDR3 protein: CASSREGQGVQPQHF
clone size: .; J gene: TRBJ2-1; D gene: TRBD2; V gene: TRBV18; CDR3 DNA: TGTGCCAGCTCACCCCCTAGCGGGAGCGTCAATGAGCAGTTCTTC; CDR3 protein: CASSPPSGSVNEQFF
clone size: .; J gene: TRBJ1-1; D gene: .; V gene: TRBV5-1; CDR3 DNA: TGCGCCAGCAGCTTGGTGGTGGGGGGGATCACTGAAGCTTTCTTT; CDR3 protein: CASSLVVGGITEAFF
clone size: .; J gene: TRBJ1-3; D gene: .; V gene: TRBV15; CDR3 DNA: TGTGCCACCAGCAGAGATCTGACGGGGGGCGCGGGAAACACCATATATTTT; CDR3 protein: CATSRDLTGGAGNTIYF
clone size: .; J gene: TRBJ1-4; D gene: .; V gene: TRBV27; CDR3 DNA: TGTGCCAGCCGGCCGGATGAAAAACTGTTTTTT; CDR3 protein: CASRPDEKLFF
clone size: .; J gene: TRBJ1-3; D gene: TRBD1; V gene: TRBV5-1; CDR3 DNA: TGCGCCAGCAGCTTGGTCGGCAGGGGGTATGGAAACACCATATATTTT; CDR3 protein: CASSLVGRGYGNTIYF
clone size: .; J gene: TRBJ1-1; D gene: TRBD1; V gene: TRBV28; CDR3 DNA: TGTGCCAGCAGTCCGCTGACAGGGGGGAACACTGAAGCTTTCTTT; CDR3 protein: CASSPLTGGNTEAFF
clone size: few; J gene: TRBJ1-2; D gene: .; V gene: TRBV7-7; CDR3 DNA: TGTGCCAGCAGCTTATCCAAAGCAAAACAGGGAAACGGCTACACCTTC; CDR3 protein: CASSLSKAKQGNGYTF
clone size: .; J gene: TRBJ2-7; D gene: .; V gene: TRBV2; CDR3 DNA: TGTGCCAGCAGACCCAGCTCCTACGAGCAGTACTTC; CDR3 protein: CASRPSSYEQYF
clone size: .; J gene: TRBJ2-6; D gene: .; V gene: TRBV6-1; CDR3 DNA: TGTGCCAGCGCCCGAGGAACGGGTGGGGCCAACGTCCTGACTTTC; CDR3 protein: CASARGTGGANVLTF
clone size: .; J gene: TRBJ2-7; D gene: .; V gene: TRBV9; CDR3 DNA: TGTGCCAGCAGCGTAGGGTCTTGGGGCGAGCAGTACTTC; CDR3 protein: CASSVGSWGEQYF
clone size: .; J gene: TRBJ2-1; D gene: .; V gene: TRBV19; CDR3 DNA: TGTGCCAGTAGTAGGCAATCGGGAGCTGAAAATGAGCAGTTCTTC; CDR3 protein: CASSRQSGAENEQFF
clone size: .; J gene: TRBJ2-1; D gene: .; V gene: TRBV5-1; CDR3 DNA: TGCGCCAGCAGCCCGGAGACCTTCTCCTACAATGAGCAGTTCTTC; CDR3 protein: CASSPETFSYNEQFF
clone size: .; J gene: TRBJ1-2; D gene: .; V gene: TRBV9; CDR3 DNA: TGTGCCAGCGGGACGGGAATTAACTATGGCTACACCTTC; CDR3 protein: CASGTGINYGYTF
clone size: .; J gene: TRBJ1-1; D gene: .; V gene: TRBV19; CDR3 DNA: TGTGCCAGTAGTATCGGCAGGGTTAACACTGAAGCTTTCTTT; CDR3 protein: CASSIGRVNTEAFF
clone size: .; J gene: TRBJ1-1; D gene: TRBD1; V gene: TRBV6-1; CDR3 DNA: TGTGCCAGCAGTGAAAGTGGACAGGTGAACACTGAAGCTTTCTTT; CDR3 protein: CASSESGQVNTEAFF
clone size: .; J gene: TRBJ2-7; D gene: .; V gene: TRBV18; CDR3 DNA: TGTGCCAGCTCACCATGGCCGAAATACGAGCAGTACTTC; CDR3 protein: CASSPWPKYEQYF
clone size: .; J gene: TRBJ1-2; D gene: .; V gene: TRBV5-8; CDR3 DNA: TGTGCCAGCAGCTACGGGACAATCGGCTACACCTTC; CDR3 protein: CASSYGTIGYTF
clone size: .; J gene: TRBJ2-7; D gene: TRBD2; V gene: TRBV5-1; CDR3 DNA: TGCGCCAGCAGCTCCTCCCAAGGGCTAGCGGGAAACGAGCAGTACTTC; CDR3 protein: CASSSSQGLAGNEQYF
clone size: .; J gene: TRBJ2-1; D gene: .; V gene: TRBV6-6; CDR3 DNA: TGTGCCAGCAGGGCAAGGTCGGATGAGCAGTTCTTC; CDR3 protein: CASRARSDEQFF
clone size: .; J gene: TRBJ2-3; D gene: .; V gene: TRBV12-2; CDR3 DNA: TGTGCAAGTCGCTCCAGGGGGGTCCTAGCGGGCCTTGCTAGCACAGATACGCAGTATTTT; CDR3 protein: CASRSRGVLAGLASTDTQYF
clone size: .; J gene: TRBJ1-3; D gene: TRBD1; V gene: TRBV4-2; CDR3 DNA: TGTGCCAGCAGCCCGGACAGGGGGCCGAGCTCTGGAAACACCATATATTTT; CDR3 protein: CASSPDRGPSSGNTIYF
clone size: once; J gene: TRBJ2-7; D gene: TRBD2; V gene: TRBV4-2; CDR3 DNA: TGTGCCAGCAGCCCCCCGGCGGGAGGGGCCTACGAGCAGTACTTC; CDR3 protein: CASSPPAGGAYEQYF
clone size: .; J gene: TRBJ1-2; D gene: .; V gene: TRBV6-4; CDR3 DNA: TGTGCCAGCAGTGACTCAGGGTGGGGCTACACCTTC; CDR3 protein: CASSDSGWGYTF
clone size: .; J gene: TRBJ2-5; D gene: .; V gene: TRBV5-4; CDR3 DNA: TGTGCCAGCAGCCCCGGACTGGCCTCCTCGGCCCAGTACTTC; CDR3 protein: CASSPGLASSAQYF
clone size: .; J gene: TRBJ2-1; D gene: TRBD2; V gene: TRBV7-3; CDR3 DNA: TGTGCCAGCAGCTTAAAAAGCGGGGTTTACAATGAGCAGTTCTTC; CDR3 protein: CASSLKSGVYNEQFF
clone size: .; J gene: TRBJ1-2; D gene: .; V gene: TRBV29-1; CDR3 DNA: TGCAGCGTTGACCAGGGCCTCTATGGCTACACCTTC; CDR3 protein: CSVDQGLYGYTF
clone size: once; J gene: TRBJ2-1; D gene: TRBD2; V gene: TRBV5-6; CDR3 DNA: TGTGCCAGCAGCTTGGCAAGCGGGGCTGTAAATGAGCAGTTCTTC; CDR3 protein: CASSLASGAVNEQFF
clone size: .; J gene: TRBJ1-1; D gene: .; V gene: TRBV2; CDR3 DNA: TGTGCCAGCAGTGATCAGGGGTGGGACACTGAAGCTTTCTTT; CDR3 protein: CASSDQGWDTEAFF
clone size: .; J gene: TRBJ2-5; D gene: .; V gene: TRBV20-1; CDR3 DNA: TGCAGTGCACAACAAGAGACCCAGTACTTC; CDR3 protein: CSAQQETQYF
clone size: .; J gene: TRBJ1-1; D gene: .; V gene: TRBV28; CDR3 DNA: TGTGCCAGCGGATTAATTGGGGCGTACACTGAAGCTTTCTTT; CDR3 protein: CASGLIGAYTEAFF
clone size: .; J gene: TRBJ1-1; D gene: .; V gene: TRBV5-8; CDR3 DNA: TGTGCCAGCAGCTTTATTGGACGGAGAGATTATGAAGCTTTCTTT; CDR3 protein: CASSFIGRRDYEAFF
clone size: .; J gene: TRBJ2-7; D gene: .; V gene: TRBV18; CDR3 DNA: TGTGCCAGCTCACCACCCGGGACTTTCGACGAGCAGTACTTC; CDR3 protein: CASSPPGTFDEQYF
clone size: .; J gene: TRBJ1-4; D gene: TRBD1; V gene: TRBV6-6; CDR3 DNA: TGTGCCAGCAGCCCCCGGGACAGGGGGCCGAATGAAAAACTGTTTTTT; CDR3 protein: CASSPRDRGPNEKLFF
clone size: .; J gene: TRBJ2-3; D gene: TRBD2; V gene: TRBV30; CDR3 DNA: TGTGCCTGGACCGGACTAGTCATAGATACGCAGTATTTT; CDR3 protein: CAWTGLVIDTQYF
clone size: .; J gene: TRBJ2-7; D gene: TRBD2; V gene: TRBV5-5; CDR3 DNA: TGTGCCAGCAGCCGACAACTAGCGGGAGGGGCCGAGCAGTACTTC; CDR3 protein: CASSRQLAGGAEQYF